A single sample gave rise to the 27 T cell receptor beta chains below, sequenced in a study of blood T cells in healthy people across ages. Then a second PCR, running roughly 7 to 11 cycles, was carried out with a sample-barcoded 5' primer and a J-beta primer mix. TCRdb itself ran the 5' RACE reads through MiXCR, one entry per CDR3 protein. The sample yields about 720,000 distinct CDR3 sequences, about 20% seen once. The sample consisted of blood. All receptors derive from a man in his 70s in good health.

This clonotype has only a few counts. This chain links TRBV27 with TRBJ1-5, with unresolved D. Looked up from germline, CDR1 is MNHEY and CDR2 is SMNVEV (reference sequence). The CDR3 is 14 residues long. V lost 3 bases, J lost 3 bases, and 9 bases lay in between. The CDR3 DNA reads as TGTGCCAGCAGTTTGGTAGTTAACAATCAGCCCCAGCATTTT. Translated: CASSLVVNNQPQHF.

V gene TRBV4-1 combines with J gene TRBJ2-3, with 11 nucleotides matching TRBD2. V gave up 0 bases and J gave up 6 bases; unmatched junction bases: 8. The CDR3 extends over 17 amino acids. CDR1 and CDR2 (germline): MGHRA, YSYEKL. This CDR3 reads CASSQDGTSGSSDTQYF. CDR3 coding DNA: TGCGCCAGCAGCCAAGACGGGACTAGCGGTTCGTCCGATACGCAGTATTTT.

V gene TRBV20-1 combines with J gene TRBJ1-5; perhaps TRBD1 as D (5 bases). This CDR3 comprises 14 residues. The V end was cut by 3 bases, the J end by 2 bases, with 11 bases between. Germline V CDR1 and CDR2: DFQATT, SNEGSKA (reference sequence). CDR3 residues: CSARGGVRNQPQHF. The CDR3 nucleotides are TGCAGTGCTAGGGGAGGGGTTCGCAATCAGCCCCAGCATTTT.

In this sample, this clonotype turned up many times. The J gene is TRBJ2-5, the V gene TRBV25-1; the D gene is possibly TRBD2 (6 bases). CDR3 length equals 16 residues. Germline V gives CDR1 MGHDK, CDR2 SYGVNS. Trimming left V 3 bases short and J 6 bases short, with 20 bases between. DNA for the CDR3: TGTGCCAGCAGTGATGAGGGCGGGATCAACAGGCAGACCCAGTACTTC. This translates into CASSDEGGINRQTQYF.

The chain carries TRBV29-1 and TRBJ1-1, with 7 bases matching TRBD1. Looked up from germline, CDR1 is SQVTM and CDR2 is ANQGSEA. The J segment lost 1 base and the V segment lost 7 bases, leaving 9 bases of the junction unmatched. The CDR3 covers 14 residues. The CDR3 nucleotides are TGCAGCGATGGAAGACAGGGCCCGAACACTGAAGCTTTCTTT. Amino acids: CSDGRQGPNTEAFF. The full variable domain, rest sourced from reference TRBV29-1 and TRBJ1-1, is SAVISQKPSRDICQRGTSLTIQCQVDSQVTMMFWYRQQPGQSLTLIATANQGSEATYESGFVIDKFPISRPNLTFSTLTVSNMSPEDSSIYLCSDGRQGPNTEAFFGQGTRLTVV.

CDR3 nucleotides: TGTGCCAGCAGCCAGAACCGACAGGGTTTGCGGGAGGCCCAGTACTTC. Amino acids: CASSQNRQGLREAQYF. V usage is TRBV3-1 and J usage is TRBJ2-5, with D possibly being TRBD2 (8 bases). The CDR3 is 16 residues long. The germline V gene has CDR1 LGHDT and CDR2 YNNKEL (reference sequence). V was clipped by 3 bases and J by 9 bases, with 23 bases between them.

CDR3 coding DNA: TGCGCCAGCAGTGGAGCGGGGACTAGCACAGATACGCAGTATTTT. It specifies CASSGAGTSTDTQYF. V usage is TRBV10-1 and J usage is TRBJ2-3; TRBD2 aligns across 7 bases. V lost 4 bases, J lost 0 bases, and 4 bases stayed unmatched. This CDR3 has 15 amino acids. The germline V gene has CDR1 WNHNN and CDR2 SYGVQD (reference sequence).

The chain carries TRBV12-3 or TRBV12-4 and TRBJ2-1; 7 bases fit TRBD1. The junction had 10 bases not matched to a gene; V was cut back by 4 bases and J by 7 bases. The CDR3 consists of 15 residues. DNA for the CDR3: TGTGCCAGCAGTTCACAGGGGAGTAGCTTTAATGAGCAGTTCTTC. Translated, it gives CASSSQGSSFNEQFF.

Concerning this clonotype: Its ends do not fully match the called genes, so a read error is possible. CDR3 sequence reads: CASSYRGQINIQCF. Written as DNA, the CDR3 is TGTGCCAGCAGTTACCGGGGACAGATAAACATTCAGTGCTTC. The chain combines TRBV6-2 or TRBV6-3 with TRBJ2-4; 7 positions match TRBD1. Germline values: CDR1 MNHEY, CDR2 SVGEGT. This CDR3 spans 14 amino acids.

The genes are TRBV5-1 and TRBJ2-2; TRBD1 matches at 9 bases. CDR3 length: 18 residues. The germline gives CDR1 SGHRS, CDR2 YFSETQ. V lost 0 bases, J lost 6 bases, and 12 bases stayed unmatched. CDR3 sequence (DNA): TGCGCCAGCAGCTTGGCTCCCAGCGGGACAGGGTCCCCCGGGGAGCTGTTTTTT. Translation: CASSLAPSGTGSPGELFF.

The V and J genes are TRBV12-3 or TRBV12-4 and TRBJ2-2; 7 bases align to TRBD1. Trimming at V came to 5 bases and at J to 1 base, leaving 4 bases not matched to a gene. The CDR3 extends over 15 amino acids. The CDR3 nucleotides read TGTGCCAGCAGTCCCTGGACAGGGAACACCGGGGAGCTGTTTTTT. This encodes CASSPWTGNTGELFF.

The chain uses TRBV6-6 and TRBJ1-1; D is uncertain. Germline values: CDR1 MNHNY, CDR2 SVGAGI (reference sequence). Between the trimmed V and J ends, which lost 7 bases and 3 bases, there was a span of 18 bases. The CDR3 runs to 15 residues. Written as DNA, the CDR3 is TGTGCCAGCATTGGGGTTTTCGGTGGTTACACTGAAGCTTTCTTT. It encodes CASIGVFGGYTEAFF.

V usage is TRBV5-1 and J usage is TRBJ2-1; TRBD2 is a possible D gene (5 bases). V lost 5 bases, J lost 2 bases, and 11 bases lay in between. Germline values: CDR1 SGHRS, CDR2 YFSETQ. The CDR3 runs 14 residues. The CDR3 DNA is TGCGCCAGCAGACCCTTCGGGACCTACAATGAGCAGTTCTTC. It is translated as CASRPFGTYNEQFF.

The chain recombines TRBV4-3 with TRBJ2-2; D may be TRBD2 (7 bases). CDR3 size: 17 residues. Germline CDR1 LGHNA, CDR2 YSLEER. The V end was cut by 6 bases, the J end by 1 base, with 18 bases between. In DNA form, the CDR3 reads TGCGCCAGCAGTCCTTTGGGGGGGCCGGGGAACACCGGGGAGCTGTTTTTT. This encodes CASSPLGGPGNTGELFF.

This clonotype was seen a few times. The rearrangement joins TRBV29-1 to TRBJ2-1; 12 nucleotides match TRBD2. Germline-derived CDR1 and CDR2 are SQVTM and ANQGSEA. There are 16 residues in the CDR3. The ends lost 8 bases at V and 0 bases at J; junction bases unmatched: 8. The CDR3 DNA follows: TGCAGCACGGGACTAGCGGGCTTTAGCTCCTACAATGAGCAGTTCTTC. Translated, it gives CSTGLAGFSSYNEQFF.

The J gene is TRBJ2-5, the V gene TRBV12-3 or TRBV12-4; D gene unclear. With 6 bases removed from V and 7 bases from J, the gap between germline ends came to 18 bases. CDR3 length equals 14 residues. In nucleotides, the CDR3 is TGTGCCAGCAGATACTCGAACACCCTGGGGACCCAGTACTTC. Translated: CASRYSNTLGTQYF.

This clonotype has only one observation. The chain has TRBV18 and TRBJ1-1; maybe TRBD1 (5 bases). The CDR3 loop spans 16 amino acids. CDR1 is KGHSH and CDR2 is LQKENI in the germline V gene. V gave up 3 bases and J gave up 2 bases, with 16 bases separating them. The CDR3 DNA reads TGTGCCAGCTCACCCCCGTTTGGGGGTATAAACACTGAAGCTTTCTTT. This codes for CASSPPFGGINTEAFF.

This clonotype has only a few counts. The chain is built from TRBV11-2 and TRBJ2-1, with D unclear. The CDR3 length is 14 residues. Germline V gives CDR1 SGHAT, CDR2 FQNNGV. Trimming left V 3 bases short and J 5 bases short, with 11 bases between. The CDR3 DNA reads TGTGCCAGCAGCTTGATGACGGAAAACAATGAGCAGTTCTTC. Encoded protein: CASSLMTENNEQFF.

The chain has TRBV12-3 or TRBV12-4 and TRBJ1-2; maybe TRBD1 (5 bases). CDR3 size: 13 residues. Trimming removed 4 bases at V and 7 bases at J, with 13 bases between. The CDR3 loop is CASSWVTDAGYTF. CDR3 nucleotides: TGTGCCAGCAGTTGGGTGACAGATGCTGGCTACACCTTC.

CDR3 bases: TGTGCCACCAGCAAGACTACAGGGGGCGAATCACCCCTCCACTTT. It yields the protein CATSKTTGGESPLHF. V and J are TRBV15 and TRBJ1-6; 9 bases fit TRBD1. Germline CDR1 is LNHNV and CDR2 is YYDKDF (reference sequence). The CDR3 is 15 residues long. V shed 4 bases, J shed 10 bases, and the junction held 8 bases outside the gene matches.

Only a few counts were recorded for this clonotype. CDR3 residues: CASSPRLAGGSYEQYF. The CDR3 DNA sequence: TGTGCCAGCAGTCCTCGTCTAGCGGGGGGCTCCTACGAGCAGTACTTC. The V call is TRBV12-3 or TRBV12-4, the J call TRBJ2-7; 11 bases map to TRBD2. V shed 5 bases and J 0 bases; nucleotides not matched to a gene: 6. The CDR3 spans 16 residues.

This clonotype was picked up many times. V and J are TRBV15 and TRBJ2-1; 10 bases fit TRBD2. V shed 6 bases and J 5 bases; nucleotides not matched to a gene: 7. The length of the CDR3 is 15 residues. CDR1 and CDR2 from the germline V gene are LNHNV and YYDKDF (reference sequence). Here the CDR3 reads CATRSGLAAHNEQFF. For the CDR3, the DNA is TGTGCCACCAGGTCCGGACTAGCGGCTCACAATGAGCAGTTCTTC.

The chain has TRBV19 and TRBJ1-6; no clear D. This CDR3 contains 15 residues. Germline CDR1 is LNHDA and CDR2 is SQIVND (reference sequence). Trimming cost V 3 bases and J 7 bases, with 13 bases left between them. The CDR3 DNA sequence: TGTGCCAGTAGTATCCTGGACGGAGGAAATTCACCCCTCCACTTT. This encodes CASSILDGGNSPLHF.

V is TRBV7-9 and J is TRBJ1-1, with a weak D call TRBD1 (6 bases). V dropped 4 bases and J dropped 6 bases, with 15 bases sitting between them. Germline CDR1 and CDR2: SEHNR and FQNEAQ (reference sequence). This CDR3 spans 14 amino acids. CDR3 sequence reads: CASSSTGTRSEAFF. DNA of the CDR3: TGTGCCAGCAGCTCAACAGGGACACGGTCTGAAGCTTTCTTT. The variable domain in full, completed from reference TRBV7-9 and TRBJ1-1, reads DTGVSQNPRHKITKRGQNVTFRCDPISEHNRLYWYRQTLGQGPEFLTYFQNEAQLEKSRLLSDRFSAERPKGSFSTLEIQRTEQGDSAMYLCASSSTGTRSEAFFGQGTRLTVV.

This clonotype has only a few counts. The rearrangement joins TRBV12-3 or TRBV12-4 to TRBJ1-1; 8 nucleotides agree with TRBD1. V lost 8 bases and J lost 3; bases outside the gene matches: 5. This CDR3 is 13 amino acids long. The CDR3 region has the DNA TGTGCCAGCGTTTCGGGACAGGACACTGAAGCTTTCTTT. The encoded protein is CASVSGQDTEAFF.

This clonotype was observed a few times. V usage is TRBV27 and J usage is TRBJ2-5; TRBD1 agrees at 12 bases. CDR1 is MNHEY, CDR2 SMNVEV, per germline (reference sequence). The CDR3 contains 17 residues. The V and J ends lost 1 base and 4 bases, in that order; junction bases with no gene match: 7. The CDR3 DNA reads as TGTGCCAGCAGTTTATTGGGACAGGGGGCTCGAGGAGAGACCCAGTACTTC. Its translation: CASSLLGQGARGETQYF.

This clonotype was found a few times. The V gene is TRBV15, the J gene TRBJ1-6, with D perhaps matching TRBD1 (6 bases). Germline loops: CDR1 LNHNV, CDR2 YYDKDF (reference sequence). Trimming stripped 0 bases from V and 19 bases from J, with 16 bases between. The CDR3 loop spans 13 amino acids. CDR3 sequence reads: CATSRDYGQPIHF. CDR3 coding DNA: TGTGCCACCAGCAGAGATTATGGACAGCCTATTCACTTT. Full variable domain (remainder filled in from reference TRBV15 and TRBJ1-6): DAMVIQNPRYQVTQFGKPVTLSCSQTLNHNVMYWYQQKSSQAPKLLFHYYDKDFNNEADTPDNFQSRRPNTSFCFLDIRSPGLGDTAMYLCATSRDYGQPIHFGNGTRLTVT.